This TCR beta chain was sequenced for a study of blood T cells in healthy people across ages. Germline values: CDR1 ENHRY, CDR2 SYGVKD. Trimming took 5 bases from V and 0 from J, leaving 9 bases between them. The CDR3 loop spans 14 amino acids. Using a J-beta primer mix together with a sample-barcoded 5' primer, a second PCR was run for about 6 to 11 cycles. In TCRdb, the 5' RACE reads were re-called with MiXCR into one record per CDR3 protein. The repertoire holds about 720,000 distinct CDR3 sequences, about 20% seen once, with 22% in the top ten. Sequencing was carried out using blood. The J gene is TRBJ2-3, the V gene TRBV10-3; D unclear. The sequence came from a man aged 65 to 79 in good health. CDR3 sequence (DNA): TGTGCCATCAGTATCGGACGAAGCACAGATACGCAGTATTTT. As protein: CAISIGRSTDTQYF.